A selection of T cell receptor beta chains follows, all from one sample in a study of T cells in Graves' hyperthyroidism and ophthalmopathy. One entry per CDR3 protein, called by TCRdb with MiXCR from the multiplex PCR reads. Counted here are approximately 520,000 distinct CDR3 sequences, less than 25% occurring once; the ten biggest clones make up approximately 26%. Input material: blood. These receptors originate from a man between 18 and 35 years old with Graves' hyperthyroidism. CDR3s include the opening cysteine and the closing phenylalanine or tryptophan. The D gene is left open where the match is weak. Where a row states a size, it is once, few, many or the class of an expanded clone; other rows omit it.

TRBV19,TRBJ2-7,TRBD1,-,TGTGCCAGTAGTTTGACAGGGAATAGGAACGAGCAGTACTTC,CASSLTGNRNEQYF
TRBV6-1,TRBJ1-5,-,many,TGTGCCAGCAGTGTTTTAGGGCGGGGACAGCCCCAGCATTTT,CASSVLGRGQPQHF
TRBV19,TRBJ1-1,-,many,TGTGCCTCTTTGAGTGGGGGGAACACTGAAGCTTTCTTT,CASLSGGNTEAFF
TRBV15,TRBJ1-5,-,few,TGTGCCACCAGAGGCATAGGCAATCAGCCCCAGCATTTT,CATRGIGNQPQHF
TRBV6-1,TRBJ2-3,-,-,TGTGCCAGCAGCACCGTTGACTCCACAGATACGCAGTATTTT,CASSTVDSTDTQYF
TRBV4-1,TRBJ1-1,-,many,TGCGCCAGCAGCCAAGCGGTGCAGGCAGGGTCGGTTGAAGCTTTCTTT,CASSQAVQAGSVEAFF
TRBV15,TRBJ1-3,-,few,TGTGCCACCAGCAGAGAGGGAGGGCTCTCTGGAAACACCATATATTTT,CATSREGGLSGNTIYF
TRBV12-3/TRBV12-4,TRBJ2-7,-,many,TGTGCCAGCTCCCCGGCGCCCCCAGGGCAGTACTTC,CASSPAPPGQYF
TRBV6-5,TRBJ2-7,TRBD1,-,TGTGCCAGCATTAGCCGGGACAGGGTCGACGAGCAGTACTTC,CASISRDRVDEQYF
TRBV28,TRBJ2-7,TRBD2,-,TGTGCCAGCAGTTCGGGACTAGCGGGCCCCAATGAGCAGTACTTC,CASSSGLAGPNEQYF
TRBV30,TRBJ2-5,-,many,TGTGCCTTCGCCTCAAGGGAAGAGACCCAGTACTTC,CAFASREETQYF
TRBV12-3/TRBV12-4,TRBJ2-5,-,many,TGTGCCAGCAGCCGGGGGTTGGGAAACCAAGAGACCCAGTACTTC,CASSRGLGNQETQYF
TRBV12-3/TRBV12-4,TRBJ1-1,-,many,TGTGCCAGCAATTCAAACAGTTACACTGAAGCTTTCTTT,CASNSNSYTEAFF
TRBV5-6,TRBJ2-7,TRBD1,few,TGTGCCAGCAGCTGGACAGGGAGGAACGAGCAGTACTTC,CASSWTGRNEQYF
TRBV5-1,TRBJ2-2,-,few,TGCGCCAGCAGGGAGAGTAGCGGAAACACCGGGGAGCTGTTTTTT,CASRESSGNTGELFF
TRBV12-3/TRBV12-4,TRBJ1-2,-,-,TGTGCATCGGGGGGTCCCCGCCCTGGCTACACCTTC,CASGGPRPGYTF
TRBV6-6,TRBJ1-5,-,many,TGTGCCACCTTGATGCCCCCCGGACAACCACCATATAGCAATCAGCCCCAGCATTTT,CATLMPPGQPPYSNQPQHF
TRBV15,TRBJ1-2,-,many,TGTGCCACCAGCAGAGATTTTGGAGGGGACGACTATGGCTACACCTTC,CATSRDFGGDDYGYTF
TRBV6-1,TRBJ1-1,-,many,TGTGCCAGCAGTGAAACGGGACATTACACTGAAGCTTTCTTT,CASSETGHYTEAFF
TRBV6-5,TRBJ1-2,-,-,TGTGCCAGCAGTTACTCAAAGTTCTATGGCTACACCTTC,CASSYSKFYGYTF
TRBV12-3/TRBV12-4,TRBJ1-5,-,many,TGTGCCAGCAGGACCGCGGGCAATCAGCCCCAGCATTTT,CASRTAGNQPQHF
TRBV12-3/TRBV12-4,TRBJ2-7,-,many,TGTGCCAGCAGTTCCACAGGGTCCGCGTCCTACGAGCAGTACTTC,CASSSTGSASYEQYF
TRBV6-1,TRBJ1-6,-,many,TGTGCCAGCAGTGAACTAGGGGGGCGGGGATCACCCCTCCACTTT,CASSELGGRGSPLHF
TRBV12-3/TRBV12-4,TRBJ2-5,TRBD1,-,TGTGCCAGCAGCCCCTCAATTACCGGGACAGCGAGACAAGAGACCCAGTACTTC,CASSPSITGTARQETQYF
TRBV12-5,TRBJ2-2,-,many,TGTGCTAGTGGTACGACCGGGGAGCTGTTTTTT,CASGTTGELFF
TRBV6-2/TRBV6-3,TRBJ2-5,-,many,TGTGCCAGCAGTTATACGGAGACCCAGTACTTC,CASSYTETQYF
TRBV2,TRBJ2-7,TRBD2,many,TGTGCCAGCGGAGGGCTAGCGGAAACCTACGAGCAGTACTTC,CASGGLAETYEQYF
TRBV2,TRBJ2-5,TRBD1,-,TGTGCCAGCAGTCCCTTGGGACAGTCTCAAGAGACCCAGTACTTC,CASSPLGQSQETQYF
TRBV2,TRBJ2-4,-,-,TGTGCCAGTAGTCCTCAAAACATTCAGTACTTC,CASSPQNIQYF
TRBV7-4,TRBJ2-5,-,few,TGTGCCAGCAGCATAAGGAAGACCCAGTACTTC,CASSIRKTQYF
TRBV20-1,TRBJ1-5,-,many,TGCAGTGCTGGGGGTCCCCAAAGCAATCAGCCCCAGCATTTT,CSAGGPQSNQPQHF